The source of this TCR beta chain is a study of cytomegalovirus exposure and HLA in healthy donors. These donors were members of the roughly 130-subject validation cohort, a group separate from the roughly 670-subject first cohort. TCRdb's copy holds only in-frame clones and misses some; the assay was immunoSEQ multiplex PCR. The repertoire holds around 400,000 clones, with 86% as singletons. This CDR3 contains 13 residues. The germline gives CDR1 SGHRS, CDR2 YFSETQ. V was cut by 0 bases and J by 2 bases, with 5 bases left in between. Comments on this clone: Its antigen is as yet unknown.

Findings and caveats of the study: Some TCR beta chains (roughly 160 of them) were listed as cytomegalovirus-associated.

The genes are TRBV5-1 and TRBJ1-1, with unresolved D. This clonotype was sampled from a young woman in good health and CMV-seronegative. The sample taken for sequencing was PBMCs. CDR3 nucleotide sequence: TGCGCCAGCAGCTTGGGACTTAACACTGAAGCTTTCTTT. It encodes CASSLGLNTEAFF.